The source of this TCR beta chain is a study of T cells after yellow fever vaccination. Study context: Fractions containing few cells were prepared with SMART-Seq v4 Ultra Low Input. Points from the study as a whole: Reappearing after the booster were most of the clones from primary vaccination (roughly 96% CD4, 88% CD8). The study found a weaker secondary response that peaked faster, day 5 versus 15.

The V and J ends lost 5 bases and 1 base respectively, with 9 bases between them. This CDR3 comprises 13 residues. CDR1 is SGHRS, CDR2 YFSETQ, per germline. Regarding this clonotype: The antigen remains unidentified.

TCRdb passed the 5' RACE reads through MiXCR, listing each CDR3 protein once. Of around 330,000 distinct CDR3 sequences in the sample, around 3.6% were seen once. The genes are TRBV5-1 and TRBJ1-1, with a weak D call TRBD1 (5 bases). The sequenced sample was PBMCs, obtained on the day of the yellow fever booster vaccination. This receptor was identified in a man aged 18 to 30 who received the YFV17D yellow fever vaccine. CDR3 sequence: CASRWDGNTEAFF. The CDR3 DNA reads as TGCGCCAGCAGGTGGGACGGGAACACTGAAGCTTTCTTT. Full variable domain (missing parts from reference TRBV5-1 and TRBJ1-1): KAGVTQTPRYLIKTRGQQVTLSCSPISGHRSVSWYQQTPGQGLQFLFEYFSETQRNKGNFPGRFSGRQFSNSRSEMNVSTLELGDSALYLCASRWDGNTEAFFGQGTRLTVV.